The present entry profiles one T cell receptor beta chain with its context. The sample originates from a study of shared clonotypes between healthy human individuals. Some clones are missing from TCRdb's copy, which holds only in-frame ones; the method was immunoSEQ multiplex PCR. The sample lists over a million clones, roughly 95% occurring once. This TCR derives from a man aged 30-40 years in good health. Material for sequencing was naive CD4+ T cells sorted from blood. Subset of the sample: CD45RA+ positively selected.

The CDR3 sequence is CASSDQAGGPYNEQFF. The CDR3 DNA is TGTGCCAGCAGTGACCAAGCGGGAGGGCCCTACAATGAGCAGTTCTTC. This rearrangement joins TRBV2 to TRBJ2-1; 10 nucleotides agree with TRBD2. J gave up 2 bases and V 3 bases, and 4 bases lay outside the gene matches. Per germline, CDR1 SNHLY and CDR2 FYNNEI. This CDR3 has 16 residues.